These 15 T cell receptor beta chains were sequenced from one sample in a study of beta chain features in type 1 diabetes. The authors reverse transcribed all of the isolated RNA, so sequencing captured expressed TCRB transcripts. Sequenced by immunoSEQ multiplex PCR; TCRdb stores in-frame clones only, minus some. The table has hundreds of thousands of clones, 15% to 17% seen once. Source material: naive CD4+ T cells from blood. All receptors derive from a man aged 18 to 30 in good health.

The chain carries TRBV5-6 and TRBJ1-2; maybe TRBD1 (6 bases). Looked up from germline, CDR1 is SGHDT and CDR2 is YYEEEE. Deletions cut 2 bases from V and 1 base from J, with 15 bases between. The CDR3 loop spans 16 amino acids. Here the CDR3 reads CASSFRTVKFNYGYTF. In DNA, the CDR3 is TGTGCCAGCAGCTTCCGGACAGTAAAGTTTAACTATGGCTACACCTTC.

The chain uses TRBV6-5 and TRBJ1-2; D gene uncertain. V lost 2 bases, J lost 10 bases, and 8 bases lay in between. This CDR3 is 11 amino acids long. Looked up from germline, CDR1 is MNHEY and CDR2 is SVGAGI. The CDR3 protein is CASSYRGSYTF. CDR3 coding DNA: TGTGCCAGCAGTTACCGAGGGTCCTACACCTTC.

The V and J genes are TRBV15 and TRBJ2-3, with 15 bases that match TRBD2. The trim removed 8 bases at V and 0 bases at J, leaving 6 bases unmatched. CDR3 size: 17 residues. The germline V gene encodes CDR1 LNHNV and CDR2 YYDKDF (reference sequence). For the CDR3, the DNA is TGTGCCACCCTCGGGACTAGCGGGAGGAGGAGCACAGATACGCAGTATTTT. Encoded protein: CATLGTSGRRSTDTQYF.

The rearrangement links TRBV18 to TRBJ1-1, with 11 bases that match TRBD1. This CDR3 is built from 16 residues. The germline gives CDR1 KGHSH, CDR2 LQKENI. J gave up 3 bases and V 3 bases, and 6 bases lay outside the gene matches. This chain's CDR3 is CASSPDRGRPDTEAFF. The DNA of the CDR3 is TGTGCCAGCTCACCGGACAGGGGGCGTCCGGACACTGAAGCTTTCTTT.

The CDR3 here is CASGVAGMEEFTEAFF. CDR3 nucleotide sequence: TGTGCCAGCGGGGTGGCAGGGATGGAAGAGTTCACTGAAGCTTTCTTT. The V and J genes are TRBV25-1 and TRBJ1-1, with D tentatively TRBD1 (5 bases). This CDR3 has 16 residues. Germline-derived CDR1 and CDR2 are MGHDK and SYGVNS. V lost 8 bases and J lost 4, with 23 bases in between.

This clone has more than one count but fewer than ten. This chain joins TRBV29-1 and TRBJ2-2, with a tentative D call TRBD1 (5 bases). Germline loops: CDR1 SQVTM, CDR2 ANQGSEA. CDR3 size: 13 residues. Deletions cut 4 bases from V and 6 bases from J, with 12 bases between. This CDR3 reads CSVVQDRAGELFF. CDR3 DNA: TGCAGCGTTGTACAGGATCGCGCCGGGGAGCTGTTTTTT.

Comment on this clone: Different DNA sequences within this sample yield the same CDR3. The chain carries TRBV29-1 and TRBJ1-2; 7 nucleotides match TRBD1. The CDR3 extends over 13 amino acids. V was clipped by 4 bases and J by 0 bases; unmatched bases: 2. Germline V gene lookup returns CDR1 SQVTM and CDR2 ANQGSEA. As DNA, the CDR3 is TGCAGCGTTGGGCAGGGGGCTAACTATGGCTACACCTTC. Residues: CSVGQGANYGYTF.

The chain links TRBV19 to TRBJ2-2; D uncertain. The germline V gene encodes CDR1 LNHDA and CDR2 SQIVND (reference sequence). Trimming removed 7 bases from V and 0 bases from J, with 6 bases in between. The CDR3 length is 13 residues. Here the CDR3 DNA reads TGTGCCAGTACCGACTCGAACACCGGGGAGCTGTTTTTT. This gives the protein CASTDSNTGELFF. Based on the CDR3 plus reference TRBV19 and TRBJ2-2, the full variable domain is DGGITQSPKYLFRKEGQNVTLSCEQNLNHDAMYWYRQDPGQGLRLIYYSQIVNDFQKGDIAEGYSVSREKKESFPLTVTSAQKNPTAFYLCASTDSNTGELFFGEGSRLTVL.

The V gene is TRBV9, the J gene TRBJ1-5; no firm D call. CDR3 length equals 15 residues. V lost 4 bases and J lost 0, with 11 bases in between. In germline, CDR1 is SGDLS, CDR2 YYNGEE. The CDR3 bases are TGTGCCAGCAGCCTGGACGATTATAGCAATCAGCCCCAGCATTTT. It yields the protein CASSLDDYSNQPQHF.

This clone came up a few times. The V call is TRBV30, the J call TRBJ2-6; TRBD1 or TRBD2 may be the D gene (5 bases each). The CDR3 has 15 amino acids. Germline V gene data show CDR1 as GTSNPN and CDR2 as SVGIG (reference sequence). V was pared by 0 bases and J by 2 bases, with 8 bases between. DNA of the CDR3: TGTGCCTGGAGTGTACTGGGACCTGGGGCCAACGTCCTGACTTTC. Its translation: CAWSVLGPGANVLTF.

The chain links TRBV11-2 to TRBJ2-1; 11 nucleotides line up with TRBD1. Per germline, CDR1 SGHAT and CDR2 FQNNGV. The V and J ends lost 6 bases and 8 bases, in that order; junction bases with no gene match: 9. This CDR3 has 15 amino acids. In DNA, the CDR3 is TGTGCCAGCAGGCCCCCCGGGACAGGGGGATATGAGCAGTTCTTC. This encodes CASRPPGTGGYEQFF.

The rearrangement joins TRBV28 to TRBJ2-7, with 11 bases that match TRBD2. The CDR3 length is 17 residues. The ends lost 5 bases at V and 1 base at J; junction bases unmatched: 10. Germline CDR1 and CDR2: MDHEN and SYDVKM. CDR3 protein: CASSRPTSGRPSYEQYF. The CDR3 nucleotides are TGTGCCAGCAGTAGACCAACTAGCGGGAGACCTTCCTACGAGCAGTACTTC.

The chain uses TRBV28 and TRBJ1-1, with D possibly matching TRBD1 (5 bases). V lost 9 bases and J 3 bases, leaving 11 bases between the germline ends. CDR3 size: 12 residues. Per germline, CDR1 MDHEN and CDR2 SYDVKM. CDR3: CASARGDTEAFF. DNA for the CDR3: TGTGCCAGTGCGCGAGGGGACACTGAAGCTTTCTTT.

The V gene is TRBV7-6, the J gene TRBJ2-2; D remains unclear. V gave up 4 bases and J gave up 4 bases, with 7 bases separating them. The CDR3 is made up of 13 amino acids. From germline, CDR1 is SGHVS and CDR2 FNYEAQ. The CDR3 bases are TGTGCCAGCAGCTCCCGCCGCACCGGGGAGCTGTTTTTT. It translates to CASSSRRTGELFF. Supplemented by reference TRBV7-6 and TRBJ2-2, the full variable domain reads GAGVSQSPRYKVTKRGQDVALRCDPISGHVSLYWYRQALGQGPEFLTYFNYEAQQDKSGLPNDRFSAERPEGSISTLTIQRTEQRDSAMYRCASSSRRTGELFFGEGSRLTVL.

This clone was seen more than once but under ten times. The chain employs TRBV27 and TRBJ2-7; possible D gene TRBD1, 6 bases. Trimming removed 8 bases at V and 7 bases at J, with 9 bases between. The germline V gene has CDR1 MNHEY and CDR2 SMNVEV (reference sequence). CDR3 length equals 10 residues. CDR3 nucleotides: TGTGCCAGCCCTCAGGGGGAGCAGTACTTC. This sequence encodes CASPQGEQYF.